This record concerns one T cell receptor beta chain sequence. Since a much larger clone is just one base distant, this may be a read error. Germline assignment: CDR1 SGDLS and CDR2 YYNGEE. The CDR3 runs to 16 residues. This sample was taken from a study of early T cells in non-severe SARS-CoV-2 infection. From the 5' RACE reads, TCRdb called clonotypes with MiXCR, one entry per CDR3 protein. The sample carries around 47,000 distinct CDR3 sequences, more than 9.5% recorded once. This TCR was sampled from an adult who was a healthcare worker with PCR-confirmed SARS-CoV-2 infection or an uninfected control (not recorded which). V and J are TRBV9 and TRBJ2-1; 10 bases map to TRBD1. Sequencing input: whole blood. The CDR3 DNA follows: TGTGCCAGCAGCGCGTCAGAGGGACAGGGGAAGCCTGAGCATTTCTTC. It yields the protein CASSASEGQGKPEHFF.